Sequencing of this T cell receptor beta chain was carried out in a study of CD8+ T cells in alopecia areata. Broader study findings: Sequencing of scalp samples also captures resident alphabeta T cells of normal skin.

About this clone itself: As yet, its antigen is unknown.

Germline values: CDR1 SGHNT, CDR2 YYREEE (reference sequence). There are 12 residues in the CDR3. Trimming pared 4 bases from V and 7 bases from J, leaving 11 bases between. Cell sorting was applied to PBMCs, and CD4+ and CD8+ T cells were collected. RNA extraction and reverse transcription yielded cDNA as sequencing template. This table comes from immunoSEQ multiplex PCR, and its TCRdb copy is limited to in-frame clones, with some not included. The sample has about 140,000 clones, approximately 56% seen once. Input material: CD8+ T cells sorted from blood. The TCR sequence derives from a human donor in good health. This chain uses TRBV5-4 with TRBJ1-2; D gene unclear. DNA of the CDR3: TGTGCCAGCAGCCGGAGATCGCTTGGCTACACCTTC. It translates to CASSRRSLGYTF. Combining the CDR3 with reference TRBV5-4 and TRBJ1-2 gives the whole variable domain ETGVTQSPTHLIKTRGQQVTLRCSSQSGHNTVSWYQQALGQGPQFIFQYYREEENGRGNFPPRFSGLQFPNYSSELNVNALELDDSALYLCASSRRSLGYTFGSGTRLTVV.